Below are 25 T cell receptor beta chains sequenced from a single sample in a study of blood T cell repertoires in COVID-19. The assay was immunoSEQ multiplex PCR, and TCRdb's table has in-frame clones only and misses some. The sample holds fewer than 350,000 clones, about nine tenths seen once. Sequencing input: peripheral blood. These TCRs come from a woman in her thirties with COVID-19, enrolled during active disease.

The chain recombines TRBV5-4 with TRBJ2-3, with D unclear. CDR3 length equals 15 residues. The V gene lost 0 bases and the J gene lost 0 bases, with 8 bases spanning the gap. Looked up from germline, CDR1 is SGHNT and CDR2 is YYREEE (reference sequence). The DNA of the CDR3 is TGTGCCAGCAGCTTGGGGGCTCCGAGCACAGATACGCAGTATTTT. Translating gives CASSLGAPSTDTQYF.

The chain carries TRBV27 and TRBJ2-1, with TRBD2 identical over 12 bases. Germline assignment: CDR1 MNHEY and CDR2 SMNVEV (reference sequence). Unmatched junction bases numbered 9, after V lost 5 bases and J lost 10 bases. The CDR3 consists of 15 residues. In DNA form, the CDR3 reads TGTGCCAGCAGTCCAAGACTAGCGGGAGTTAGGGAGCAGTTCTTC. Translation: CASSPRLAGVREQFF.

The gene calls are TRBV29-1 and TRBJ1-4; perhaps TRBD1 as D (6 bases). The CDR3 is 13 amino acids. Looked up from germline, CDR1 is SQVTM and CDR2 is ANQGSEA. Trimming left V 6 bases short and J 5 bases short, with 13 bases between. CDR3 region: CSVRGAGNEKLFF. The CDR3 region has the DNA TGCAGCGTCCGGGGGGCAGGGAATGAAAAACTGTTTTTT. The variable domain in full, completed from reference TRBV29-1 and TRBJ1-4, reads SAVISQKPSRDICQRGTSLTIQCQVDSQVTMMFWYRQQPGQSLTLIATANQGSEATYESGFVIDKFPISRPNLTFSTLTVSNMSPEDSSIYLCSVRGAGNEKLFFGSGTQLSVL.

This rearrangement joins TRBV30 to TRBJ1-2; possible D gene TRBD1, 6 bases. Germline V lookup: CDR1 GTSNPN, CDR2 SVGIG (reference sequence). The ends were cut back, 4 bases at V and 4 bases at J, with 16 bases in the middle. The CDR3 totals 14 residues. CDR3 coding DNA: TGTGCCTGGACCCCCGACAGGAGAGGCTATGGCTACACCTTC. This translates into CAWTPDRRGYGYTF.

This chain's CDR3 is CASSPPSTDTQYF. Here the CDR3 DNA reads TGTGCCAGCTCACCTCCGAGCACAGATACGCAGTATTTT. The chain employs TRBV18 and TRBJ2-3; D is ambiguous. Between the trimmed V and J ends, which lost 3 bases and 0 bases, there was a span of 4 bases. There are 13 residues in the CDR3. CDR1 is KGHSH, CDR2 LQKENI, per germline.

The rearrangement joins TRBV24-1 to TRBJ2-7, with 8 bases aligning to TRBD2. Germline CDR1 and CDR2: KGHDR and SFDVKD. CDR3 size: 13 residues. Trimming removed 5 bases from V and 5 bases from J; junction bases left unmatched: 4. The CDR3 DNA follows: TGTGCCACCAGTGGCGGGGGGCGGCACGAGCAGTACTTC. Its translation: CATSGGGRHEQYF.

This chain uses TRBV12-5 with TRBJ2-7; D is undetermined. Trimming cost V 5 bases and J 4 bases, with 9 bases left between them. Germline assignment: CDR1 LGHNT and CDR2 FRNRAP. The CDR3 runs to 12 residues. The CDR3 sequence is CASGLPVYEQYF. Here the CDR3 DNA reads TGTGCTAGTGGTCTCCCGGTGTACGAGCAGTACTTC.

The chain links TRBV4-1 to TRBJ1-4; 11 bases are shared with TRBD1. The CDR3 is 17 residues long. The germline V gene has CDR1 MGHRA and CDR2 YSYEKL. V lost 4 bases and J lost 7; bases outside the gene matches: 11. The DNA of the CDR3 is TGCGCCAGCAGCCTTACAGGCGGGACAGGGGGTCCTGAAAAACTGTTTTTT. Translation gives CASSLTGGTGGPEKLFF.

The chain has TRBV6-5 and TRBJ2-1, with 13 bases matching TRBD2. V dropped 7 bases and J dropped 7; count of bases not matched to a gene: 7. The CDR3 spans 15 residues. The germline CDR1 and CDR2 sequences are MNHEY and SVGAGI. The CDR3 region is CASTQTSGRRNEQFF. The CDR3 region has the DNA TGTGCCAGCACCCAGACTAGCGGGAGGCGGAATGAGCAGTTCTTC.

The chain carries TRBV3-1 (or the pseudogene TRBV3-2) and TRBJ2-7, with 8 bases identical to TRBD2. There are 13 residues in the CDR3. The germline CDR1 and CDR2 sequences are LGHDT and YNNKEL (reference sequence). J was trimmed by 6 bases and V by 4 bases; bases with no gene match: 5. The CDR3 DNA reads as TGTGCCAGCAGCCTGACTAGCGTCCGCGAGCAGTACTTC. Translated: CASSLTSVREQYF.

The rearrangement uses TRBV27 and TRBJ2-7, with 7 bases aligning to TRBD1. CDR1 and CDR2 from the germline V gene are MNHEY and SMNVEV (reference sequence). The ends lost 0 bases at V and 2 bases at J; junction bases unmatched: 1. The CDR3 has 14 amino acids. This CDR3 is CASSLSQGPYEQYF. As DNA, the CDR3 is TGTGCCAGCAGTTTATCACAGGGGCCCTACGAGCAGTACTTC.

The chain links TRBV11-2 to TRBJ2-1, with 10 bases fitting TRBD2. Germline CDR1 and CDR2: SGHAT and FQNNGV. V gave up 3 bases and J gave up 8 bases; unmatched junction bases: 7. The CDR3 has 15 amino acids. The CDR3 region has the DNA TGTGCCAGCAGCTTGCGCACTAGCGGGAAGGATGAGCAGTTCTTC. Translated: CASSLRTSGKDEQFF.

The CDR3 protein is CASSYSGLAGPYEQYF. CDR3 nucleotide sequence: TGTGCCAGCAGTTACTCGGGACTAGCGGGTCCCTACGAGCAGTACTTC. The chain recombines TRBV6-5 with TRBJ2-7; 12 positions agree with TRBD2. The CDR3 is 16 residues long. In germline, CDR1 is MNHEY, CDR2 SVGAGI. V trimming: 0 bases; J trimming: 2 bases; junction bases outside the gene matches: 2.

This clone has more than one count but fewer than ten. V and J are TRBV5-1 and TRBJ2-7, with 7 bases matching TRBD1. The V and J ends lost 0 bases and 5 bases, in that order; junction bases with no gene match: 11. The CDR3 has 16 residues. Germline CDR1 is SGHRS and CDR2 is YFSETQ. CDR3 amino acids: CASSLAPDREGHEQYF. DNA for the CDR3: TGCGCCAGCAGCTTGGCCCCTGACAGGGAAGGACACGAGCAGTACTTC.

The DNA for the CDR3 is TGTGCCAGCACCCAGACAGGGGTCGGCTATGGCTACACCTTC. Its protein product is CASTQTGVGYGYTF. The chain uses TRBV7-9 and TRBJ1-2; 8 positions agree with TRBD1. In germline, CDR1 is SEHNR, CDR2 FQNEAQ (reference sequence). The CDR3 contains 14 residues. V shed 7 bases and J 4 bases; nucleotides not matched to a gene: 8.

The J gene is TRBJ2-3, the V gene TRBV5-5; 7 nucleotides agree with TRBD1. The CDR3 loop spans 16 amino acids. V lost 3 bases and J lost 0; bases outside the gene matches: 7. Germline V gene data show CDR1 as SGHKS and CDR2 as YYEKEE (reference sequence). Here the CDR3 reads CASSYPRDSSTDTQYF. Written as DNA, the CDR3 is TGTGCCAGCAGCTACCCACGGGACAGTAGCACAGATACGCAGTATTTT.

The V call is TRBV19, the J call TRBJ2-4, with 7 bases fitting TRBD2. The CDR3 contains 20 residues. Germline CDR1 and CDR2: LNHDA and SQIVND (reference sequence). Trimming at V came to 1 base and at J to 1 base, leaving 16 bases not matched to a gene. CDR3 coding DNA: TGTGCCAGTAGTATAGTAATGAGCGGGACGACTCATGTCGCCAAAAACATTCAGTACTTC. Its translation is CASSIVMSGTTHVAKNIQYF. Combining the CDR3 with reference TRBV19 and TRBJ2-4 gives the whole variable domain DGGITQSPKYLFRKEGQNVTLSCEQNLNHDAMYWYRQDPGQGLRLIYYSQIVNDFQKGDIAEGYSVSREKKESFPLTVTSAQKNPTAFYLCASSIVMSGTTHVAKNIQYFGAGTRLSVL.

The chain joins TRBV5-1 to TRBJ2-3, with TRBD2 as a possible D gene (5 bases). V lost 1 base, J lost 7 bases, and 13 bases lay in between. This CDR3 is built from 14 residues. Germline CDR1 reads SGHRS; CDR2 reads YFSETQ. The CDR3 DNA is TGCGCCAGCAGCTTGCCAAGCGGACCCAATACGCAGTATTTT. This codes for CASSLPSGPNTQYF.

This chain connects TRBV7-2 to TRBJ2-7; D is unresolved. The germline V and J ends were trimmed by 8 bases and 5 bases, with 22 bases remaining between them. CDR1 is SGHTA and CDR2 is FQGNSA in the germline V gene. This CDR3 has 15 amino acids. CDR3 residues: CASANIPRNYNEQYF. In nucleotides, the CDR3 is TGTGCCAGCGCTAATATACCCCGGAACTACAACGAGCAGTACTTC.

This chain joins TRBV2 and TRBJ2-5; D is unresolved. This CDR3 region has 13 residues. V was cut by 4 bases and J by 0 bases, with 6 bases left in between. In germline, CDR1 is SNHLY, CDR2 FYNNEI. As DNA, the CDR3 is TGTGCCAGCAGTGCACAGAACCAAGAGACCCAGTACTTC. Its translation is CASSAQNQETQYF.

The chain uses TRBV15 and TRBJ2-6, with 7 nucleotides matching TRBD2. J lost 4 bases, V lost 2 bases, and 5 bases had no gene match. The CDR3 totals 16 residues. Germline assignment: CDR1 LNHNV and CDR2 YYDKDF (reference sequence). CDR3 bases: TGTGCCACCAGCAGATCGGGGGGAGCCGGGGCCAACGTCCTGACTTTC. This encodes CATSRSGGAGANVLTF.

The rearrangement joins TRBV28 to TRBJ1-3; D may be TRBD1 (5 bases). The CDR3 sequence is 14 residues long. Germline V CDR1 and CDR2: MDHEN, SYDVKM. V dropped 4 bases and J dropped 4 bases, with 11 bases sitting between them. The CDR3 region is CASSSQGGGNTIYF. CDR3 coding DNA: TGTGCCAGCAGTTCGCAGGGAGGAGGAAACACCATATATTTT.

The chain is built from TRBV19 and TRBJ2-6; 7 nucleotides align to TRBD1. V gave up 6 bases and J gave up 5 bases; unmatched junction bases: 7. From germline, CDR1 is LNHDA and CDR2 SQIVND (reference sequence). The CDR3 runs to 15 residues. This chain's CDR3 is CASSVTGAWANVLTF. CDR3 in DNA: TGTGCCAGTAGCGTCACAGGGGCCTGGGCCAACGTCCTGACTTTC.

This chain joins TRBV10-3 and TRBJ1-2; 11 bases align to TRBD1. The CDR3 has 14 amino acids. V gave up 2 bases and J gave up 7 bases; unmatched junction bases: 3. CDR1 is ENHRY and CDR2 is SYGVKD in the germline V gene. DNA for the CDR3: TGTGCCATCAGTGAGCGGGGGACAGGGGGTGGCTACACCTTC. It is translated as CAISERGTGGGYTF.

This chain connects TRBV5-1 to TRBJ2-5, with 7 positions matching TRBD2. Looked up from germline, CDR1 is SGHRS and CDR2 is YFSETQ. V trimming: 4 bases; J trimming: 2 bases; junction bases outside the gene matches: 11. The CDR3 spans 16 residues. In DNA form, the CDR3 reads TGCGCCAGCAGCACCGGGACTACCAACCAACAAGAGACCCAGTACTTC. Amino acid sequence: CASSTGTTNQQETQYF.